In this sample, the clone carrying this T cell receptor (beta chain) turned up a few times. The data originate from a study of T cells in Graves' hyperthyroidism and ophthalmopathy. The germline V gene encodes CDR1 LNHNV and CDR2 YYDKDF (reference sequence). The CDR3 covers 13 residues. The ends were cut back, 0 bases at V and 5 bases at J, with 7 bases in the middle. Uncontrolled infections, other autoimmune diseases, pregnancy or lactation led to exclusion of patients. This sample holds PBMCs from under 11 ml fresh peripheral blood. Amplification yielded TCR beta CDR3 regions, with RNA transcripts as the source. The TCR CDR3 was amplified in a first-round RT-PCR using the HTBI primer set. From the multiplex PCR reads, TCRdb called clonotypes with MiXCR, one entry per CDR3 protein. The table shows 450,000 to 600,000 distinct CDR3 sequences, with about 14% occurring only once.

The sample comprised blood. This receptor was taken from a woman aged 40 to 50 with Graves' hyperthyroidism. The gene calls are TRBV15 and TRBJ1-2, with unresolved D. The CDR3 here is CATSRDPGYGYTF. CDR3 nucleotides: TGTGCCACCAGCAGAGATCCTGGATATGGCTACACCTTC.